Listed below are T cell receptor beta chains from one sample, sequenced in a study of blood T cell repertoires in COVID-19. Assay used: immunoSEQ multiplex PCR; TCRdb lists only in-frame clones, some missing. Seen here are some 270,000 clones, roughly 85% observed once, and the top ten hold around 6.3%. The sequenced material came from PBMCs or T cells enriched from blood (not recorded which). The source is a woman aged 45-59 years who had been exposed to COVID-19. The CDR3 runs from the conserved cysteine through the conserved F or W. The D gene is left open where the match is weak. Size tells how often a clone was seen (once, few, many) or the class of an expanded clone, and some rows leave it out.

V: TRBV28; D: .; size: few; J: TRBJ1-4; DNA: TGTGCCAGCAGTTCTTTCCTCCTAGGCTATGAAAAACTGTTTTTT; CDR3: CASSSFLLGYEKLFF
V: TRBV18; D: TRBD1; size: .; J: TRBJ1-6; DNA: TGTGCCAGCTCACCAAGGACAGGGAGATTCGTGGATTCACCCCTCCACTTT; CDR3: CASSPRTGRFVDSPLHF
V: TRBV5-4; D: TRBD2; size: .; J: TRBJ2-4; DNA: TGTGCCAGCAGCATCGAGGGACTAGGGAGTCTATGGCCCAAAAACATTCAGTACTTC; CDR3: CASSIEGLGSLWPKNIQYF
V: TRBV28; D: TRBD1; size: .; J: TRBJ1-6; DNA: TGTGCCAGCAACCGAGTCGGGACAGGGGTTTCACCCCTCCACTTT; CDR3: CASNRVGTGVSPLHF
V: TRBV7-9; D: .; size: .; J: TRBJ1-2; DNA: TGTGCCAGCAGCTTTGAAGGGGACTATGGCTACACCTTC; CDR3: CASSFEGDYGYTF
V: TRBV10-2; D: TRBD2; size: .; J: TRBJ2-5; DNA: TGCGCCAGCAGCCGTAAAAGGAAACTAGCGGGGAAAGAGACCCAGTACTTC; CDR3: CASSRKRKLAGKETQYF
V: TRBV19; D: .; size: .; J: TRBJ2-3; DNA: TGTGCCAGTGGAGGGCCCGGGGGGCCCACAGATACGCAGTATTTT; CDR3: CASGGPGGPTDTQYF
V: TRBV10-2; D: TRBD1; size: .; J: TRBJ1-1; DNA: TGCGCCAGCAGTGTGGGACAGCTAGAAGCTTTCTTT; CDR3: CASSVGQLEAFF
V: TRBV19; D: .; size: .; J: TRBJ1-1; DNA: TGTGCCAGTAGTATAGCCAGAACGAACACTGAAGCTTTCTTT; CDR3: CASSIARTNTEAFF
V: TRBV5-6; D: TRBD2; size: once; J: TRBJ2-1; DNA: TGTGCCAGCAGTCGGGGACTAGCGGGGTCCTACAATGAGCAGTTCTTC; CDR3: CASSRGLAGSYNEQFF
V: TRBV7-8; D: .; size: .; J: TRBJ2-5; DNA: TGTGCCAGCAGCCCCCTTCTGGAGACCCAGTACTTC; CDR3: CASSPLLETQYF
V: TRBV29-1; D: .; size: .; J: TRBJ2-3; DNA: TGCAGCCATATCCCTGCCTCTCCCGCGGGGAGAGATACGCAGTATTTT; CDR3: CSHIPASPAGRDTQYF
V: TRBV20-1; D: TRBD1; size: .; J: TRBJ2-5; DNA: TGCAGTGCGAGTCCCGGGACAGGGCAAGAGACCCAGTACTTC; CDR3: CSASPGTGQETQYF
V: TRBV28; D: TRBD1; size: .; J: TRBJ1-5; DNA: TGTGCCAGCAGTCTCCTTAACAGGGGACGAAATCAGCCCCAGCATTTT; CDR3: CASSLLNRGRNQPQHF
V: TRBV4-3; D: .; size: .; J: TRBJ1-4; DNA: TGCGCCAGCAGCCAAGATCGTGCGGGGCATCTATTCTATAGTAATGAAAAACTGTTTTTT; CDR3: CASSQDRAGHLFYSNEKLFF
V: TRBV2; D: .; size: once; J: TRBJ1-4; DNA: TGTGCCAGCAGGTCTACGTCCCAAAGGGGTGAAAAACTGTTTTTT; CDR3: CASRSTSQRGEKLFF